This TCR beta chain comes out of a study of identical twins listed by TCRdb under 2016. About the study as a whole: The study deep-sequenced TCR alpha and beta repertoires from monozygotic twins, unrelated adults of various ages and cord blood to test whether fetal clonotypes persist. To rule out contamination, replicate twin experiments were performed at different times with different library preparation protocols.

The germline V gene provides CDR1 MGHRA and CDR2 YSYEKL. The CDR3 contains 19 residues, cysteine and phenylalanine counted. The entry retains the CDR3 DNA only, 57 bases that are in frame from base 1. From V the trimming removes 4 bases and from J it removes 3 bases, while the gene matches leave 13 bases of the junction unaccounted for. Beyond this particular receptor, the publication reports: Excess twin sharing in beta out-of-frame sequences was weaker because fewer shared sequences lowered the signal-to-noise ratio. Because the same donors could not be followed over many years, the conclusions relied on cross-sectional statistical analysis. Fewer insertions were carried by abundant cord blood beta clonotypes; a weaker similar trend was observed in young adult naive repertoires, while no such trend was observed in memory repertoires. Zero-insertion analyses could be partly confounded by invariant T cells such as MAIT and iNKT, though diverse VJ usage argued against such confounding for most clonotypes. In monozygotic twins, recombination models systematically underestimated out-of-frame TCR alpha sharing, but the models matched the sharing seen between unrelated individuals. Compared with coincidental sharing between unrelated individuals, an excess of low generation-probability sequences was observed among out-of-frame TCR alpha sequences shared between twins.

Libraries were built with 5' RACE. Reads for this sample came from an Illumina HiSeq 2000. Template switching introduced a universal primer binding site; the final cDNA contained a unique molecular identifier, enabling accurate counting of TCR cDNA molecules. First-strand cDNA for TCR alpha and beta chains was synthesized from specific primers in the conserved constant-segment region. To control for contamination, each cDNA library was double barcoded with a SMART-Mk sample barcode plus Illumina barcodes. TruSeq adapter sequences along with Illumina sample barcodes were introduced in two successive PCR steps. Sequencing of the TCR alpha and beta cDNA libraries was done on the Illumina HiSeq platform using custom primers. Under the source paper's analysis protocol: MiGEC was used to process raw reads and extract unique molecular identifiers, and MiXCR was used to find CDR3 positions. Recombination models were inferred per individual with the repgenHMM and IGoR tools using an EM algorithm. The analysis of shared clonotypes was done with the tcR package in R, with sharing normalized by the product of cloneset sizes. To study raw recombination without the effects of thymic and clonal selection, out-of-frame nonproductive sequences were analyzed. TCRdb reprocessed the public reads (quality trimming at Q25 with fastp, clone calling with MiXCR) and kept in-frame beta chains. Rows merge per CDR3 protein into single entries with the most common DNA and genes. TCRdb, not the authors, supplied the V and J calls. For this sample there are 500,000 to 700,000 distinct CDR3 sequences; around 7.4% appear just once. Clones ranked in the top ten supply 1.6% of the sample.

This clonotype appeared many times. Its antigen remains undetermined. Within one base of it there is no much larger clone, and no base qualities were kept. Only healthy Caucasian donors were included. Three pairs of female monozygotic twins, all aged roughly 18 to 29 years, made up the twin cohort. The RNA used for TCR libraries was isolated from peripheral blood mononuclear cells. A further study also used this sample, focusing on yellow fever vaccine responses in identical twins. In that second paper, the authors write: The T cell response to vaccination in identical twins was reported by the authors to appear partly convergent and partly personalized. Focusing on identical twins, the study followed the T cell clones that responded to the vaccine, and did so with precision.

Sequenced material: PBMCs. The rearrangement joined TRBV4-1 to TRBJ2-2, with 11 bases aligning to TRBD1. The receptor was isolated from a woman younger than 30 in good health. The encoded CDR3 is CASSRTTTDRGRDTGELFF. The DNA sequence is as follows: TGCGCCAGCAGCCGAACAACGACGGACAGGGGGCGGGACACCGGGGAGCTGTTTTTT.